This record covers a single T cell receptor (beta chain). This entry belongs to a study of technical replicates of blood from a handful of donors. Measured with immunoSEQ multiplex PCR; TCRdb has only the in-frame clones, and not every one. The data hold nearly 80,000 clones, with roughly 96% observed a single time. V gave up 9 bases and J gave up 4 bases; unmatched junction bases: 9. Germline-derived CDR1 and CDR2 are SGHDT and YYEEEE. CDR3 length: 13 amino acids. Sequenced: T cells isolated from PBMCs. The J gene is TRBJ2-7, the V gene TRBV5-6, with TRBD1 matching 8 bases. The TCR sequence derives from a human donor in good health. CDR3 nucleotides: TGTGCCACCTCGACAGGGGAGTCATACGAGCAGTACTTC. Translating it yields CATSTGESYEQYF. The full variable domain, completed using reference TRBV5-6 and TRBJ2-7, is DAGVTQSPTHLIKTRGQQVTLRCSPKSGHDTVSWYQQALGQGPQFIFQYYEEEERQRGNFPDRFSGHQFPNYSSELNVNALLLGDSALYLCATSTGESYEQYFGPGTRLTVT.